Below are 9 T cell receptor beta chains sequenced from a single sample in a study of graft-versus-host responses after intestinal transplantation. For these receptors, no antigen is known. The data were produced by immunoSEQ multiplex PCR, yet TCRdb's version contains in-frame clones alone and is incomplete. The sample gives 100,000 or so clones, around nine tenths of which show up once; 0.15% to 0.2% is in the top ten. This sample comprised unstimulated CD4+ T cells sorted from spleen or lymph node cells, obtained before intestinal transplant. Receptor source: a human donor who received an intestinal transplant.

The genes are TRBV2 and TRBJ2-3, with 10 bases identical to TRBD2. CDR1 is SNHLY and CDR2 is FYNNEI in the germline V gene. CDR3 length: 18 amino acids. Germline trimming cut 6 bases from V and 4 bases from J; bases unmatched to any gene: 16. CDR3 nucleotides: TGTGCCAGCAGCCCCTTCCCCGCTAGCGGGGGTATGGCAGATACGCAGTATTTT. It translates to CASSPFPASGGMADTQYF.

The rearrangement uses TRBV9 and TRBJ1-1; D remains unclear. The V end was cut by 4 bases, the J end by 0 bases, with 13 bases between. The length of the CDR3 is 15 residues. CDR1 is SGDLS, CDR2 YYNGEE, per germline. CDR3 protein: CASSPQAFMNTEAFF. CDR3 DNA sequence: TGTGCCAGCAGCCCGCAGGCATTCATGAACACTGAAGCTTTCTTT.

This clone has just one count. The rearrangement links TRBV4-1 to TRBJ1-2, with TRBD1 identical over 7 bases. Germline-derived CDR1 and CDR2 are MGHRA and YSYEKL. The CDR3 is 15 amino acids. V lost 0 bases to trimming and J lost 8 bases; unmatched junction nucleotides: 9. The CDR3 here is CASSQDLRQGGGYTF. DNA for the CDR3: TGCGCCAGCAGCCAAGATCTACGACAAGGGGGCGGCTACACCTTC.

The V gene is TRBV30, the J gene TRBJ1-4; tentatively, D is TRBD1 (5 bases). The germline V gene encodes CDR1 GTSNPN and CDR2 SVGIG (reference sequence). V lost 3 bases and J lost 0, with 20 bases in between. The CDR3 totals 18 residues. The CDR3 spells CAWRSRGTPVSTNEKLFF. The CDR3 DNA reads as TGTGCCTGGAGGTCACGGGGGACTCCAGTTTCAACTAATGAAAAACTGTTTTTT.

This clone was seen just once. The chain couples TRBV2 to TRBJ2-3; 7 nucleotides line up with TRBD1. Trimming cost V 6 bases and J 6 bases; bases outside gene matches: 9. The CDR3 sequence is 14 residues long. The germline CDR1 and CDR2 sequences are SNHLY and FYNNEI. CDR3 in amino acids: CASRTTGLVDTQYF. The DNA for the CDR3 is TGTGCCAGCAGAACGACAGGGTTGGTGGATACGCAGTATTTT.

This sequence joins TRBV4-2 and TRBJ1-3; D gene ambiguous. Germline V lookup: CDR1 LGHNA, CDR2 YNFKEQ. The CDR3 spans 16 residues. Trimming cost V 0 bases and J 3 bases, with 12 bases left between them. CDR3 region: CASSQEVQANGNTIYF. CDR3 nucleotide sequence: TGTGCCAGCAGCCAAGAGGTTCAGGCTAATGGAAACACCATATATTTT.

The rearrangement uses TRBV28 and TRBJ2-2, with 11 bases identical to TRBD2. CDR3 length: 16 amino acids. Germline loops: CDR1 MDHEN, CDR2 SYDVKM. V lost 8 bases and J lost 0; bases outside the gene matches: 5. This chain's CDR3 is CASCSGRVANTGELFF. The CDR3 nucleotides are TGTGCCAGCTGTAGCGGGAGGGTCGCGAACACCGGGGAGCTGTTTTTT. Filled out from reference TRBV28 and TRBJ2-2, the complete variable domain reads DVKVTQSSRYLVKRTGEKVFLECVQDMDHENMFWYRQDPGLGLRLIYFSYDVKMKEKGDIPEGYSVSREKKERFSLILESASTNQTSMYLCASCSGRVANTGELFFGEGSRLTVL.

This chain connects TRBV18 to TRBJ1-4, with 7 nucleotides matching TRBD1. V lost 6 bases and J lost 4; bases outside the gene matches: 8. From germline, CDR1 is KGHSH and CDR2 LQKENI. The CDR3 is made up of 15 amino acids. Here the CDR3 DNA reads TGTGCCAGCTCGGCGGGACAGAACCTTAATGAAAAACTGTTTTTT. The encoded protein is CASSAGQNLNEKLFF.

This clone has just a few counts. The rearrangement uses TRBV2 and TRBJ1-6; 10 bases align to TRBD1. Germline lookup yields CDR1 SNHLY and CDR2 FYNNEI. Losses at the gene ends were 8 bases for V and 7 bases for J; bases not matched to a gene: 5. This CDR3 has 14 residues. CDR3 sequence: CASSWGQGNSPLHF. The DNA of the CDR3 is TGTGCCAGCTCTTGGGGACAGGGGAATTCACCCCTCCACTTT.